These 25 T cell receptor beta chains originate from one sample sequenced in a study of beta chain features in type 1 diabetes. The authors reverse transcribed all of the isolated RNA, so sequencing captured expressed TCRB transcripts. Clones were read by immunoSEQ multiplex PCR, and TCRdb kept only the in-frame ones, dropping some. The sample has roughly 150,000 clones; less than 9.5% are singletons. The sample was central memory CD4+ T cells from blood. The receptors were sampled from a man between 18 and 35 years old in good health.

This clone has just a few counts. J is TRBJ1-3 and V is TRBV4-3, with D possibly matching TRBD1 (6 bases). From germline, CDR1 is LGHNA and CDR2 YSLEER. Deletions cut 0 bases from V and 1 base from J, with 13 bases between. This CDR3 is built from 17 residues. The CDR3 nucleotides read TGCGCCAGCAGCCAAGATTATGGCAGGGGATCTGGAAACACCATATATTTT. Translation gives CASSQDYGRGSGNTIYF.

This clone was recorded a few times. The chain combines TRBV4-2 with TRBJ2-7; 10 bases fit TRBD1. The V segment lost 5 bases and the J segment 1 base; nucleotides outside the gene matches: 2. CDR1 is LGHNA and CDR2 is YNFKEQ in the germline V gene. The CDR3 runs to 14 residues. CDR3 residues: CASSVDRGSYEQYF. In DNA form, the CDR3 reads TGTGCCAGCAGCGTGGACAGGGGGTCCTACGAGCAGTACTTC.

This chain uses TRBV27 with TRBJ2-1; TRBD2 matches 14 bases. In germline, CDR1 is MNHEY, CDR2 SMNVEV (reference sequence). The CDR3 is made up of 16 amino acids. The J segment lost 2 bases and the V segment lost 6 bases, leaving 3 bases of the junction unmatched. The CDR3 region has the DNA TGTGCCAGCAGCCGGGGACTAGCGGGGGCCTACAATGAGCAGTTCTTC. Translation: CASSRGLAGAYNEQFF.

The genes are TRBV6-6 and TRBJ1-3; 8 nucleotides align to TRBD1. The germline CDR1 and CDR2 sequences are MNHNY and SVGAGI (reference sequence). This CDR3 has 14 residues. V lost 8 bases and J lost 4; bases outside the gene matches: 7. CDR3 bases: TGTGCCAGCGTCGGACAGGGAGCCGGAAACACCATATATTTT. Translating gives CASVGQGAGNTIYF.

This clone was detected only a few times. V is TRBV7-2 and J is TRBJ2-3; tentative D call: TRBD2 (6 bases). CDR3 length: 14 amino acids. The germline CDR1 and CDR2 sequences are SGHTA and FQGNSA. V lost 7 bases, J lost 1 base, and 12 bases lay in between. The CDR3 region has the DNA TGTGCCAGCAAGATTCCGGGGGGCACAGATACGCAGTATTTT. Its translation is CASKIPGGTDTQYF.

This clone was observed a handful of times. The rearrangement uses TRBV30 and TRBJ2-3, with D possibly matching TRBD1 (6 bases). The CDR3 runs 13 residues. The germline V gene has CDR1 GTSNPN and CDR2 SVGIG (reference sequence). V was cut by 4 bases and J by 2 bases, with 10 bases left in between. The CDR3 region has the DNA TGTGCCTGGAACTGGGACAACACAGATACGCAGTATTTT. Amino acid sequence: CAWNWDNTDTQYF.

This clone was observed many times. V and J are TRBV29-1 and TRBJ1-4; 9 nucleotides align to TRBD1. The J segment lost 8 bases and the V segment lost 6 bases, leaving 7 bases of the junction unmatched. Per the germline V gene, CDR1 is SQVTM and CDR2 is ANQGSEA. CDR3 size: 13 residues. CDR3 nucleotide sequence: TGCAGCGTGGGACAGGGTGGTCCGGAAAAACTGTTTTTT. Residues: CSVGQGGPEKLFF. Looking up the rest from reference TRBV29-1 and TRBJ1-4 gives the full variable domain: SAVISQKPSRDICQRGTSLTIQCQVDSQVTMMFWYRQQPGQSLTLIATANQGSEATYESGFVIDKFPISRPNLTFSTLTVSNMSPEDSSIYLCSVGQGGPEKLFFGSGTQLSVL.

As DNA, the CDR3 is TGTGCCAGCAGCTTAATGACCGGGTCTGACTATGGCTACACCTTC. It codes for CASSLMTGSDYGYTF. The chain recombines TRBV5-4 with TRBJ1-2; D remains ambiguous. This CDR3 has 15 residues. The germline V gene encodes CDR1 SGHNT and CDR2 YYREEE (reference sequence). V was cut by 2 bases and J by 3 bases, with 14 bases left in between.

This clone has a handful of counts. The rearrangement links TRBV6-1 to TRBJ2-7, with TRBD1 matching 12 bases. The CDR3 spans 16 residues. V was pared by 2 bases and J by 6 bases, with 8 bases of the junction left unmatched. CDR1 MNHNS and CDR2 SASEGT come from the germline V gene. The CDR3 sequence is CASSETGQGALGEQYF. CDR3 nucleotides: TGTGCCAGCAGTGAAACGGGACAGGGGGCATTGGGCGAGCAGTACTTC.

The chain joins TRBV11-2 to TRBJ2-1, with D perhaps TRBD2 (5 bases). Deletions cut 4 bases from V and 7 bases from J, with 8 bases between. This CDR3 has 12 residues. Per germline, CDR1 SGHAT and CDR2 FQNNGV. CDR3 coding DNA: TGTGCCAGCAGCTCCAGAGGGAATGAGCAGTTCTTC. Amino acid sequence: CASSSRGNEQFF.

The chain combines TRBV30 with TRBJ2-2, with a weak D call TRBD2 (6 bases). CDR3 size: 13 residues. The germline V gene has CDR1 GTSNPN and CDR2 SVGIG (reference sequence). V shed 1 base and J shed 7 bases, with 10 bases lying between them. CDR3 DNA sequence: TGTGCCTGGAGTGCGCAGGGAGGCGGGGAGCTGTTTTTT. It is translated as CAWSAQGGGELFF.

This clone was detected ten times or more. The chain joins TRBV7-2 to TRBJ1-3; D remains unclear. The CDR3 is made up of 12 amino acids. Per germline, CDR1 SGHTA and CDR2 FQGNSA. Deletions cut 6 bases from V and 2 bases from J, with 5 bases between. CDR3 in amino acids: CASRRTGNTIYF. The CDR3 nucleotides are TGTGCCAGCAGGAGGACTGGAAACACCATATATTTT. The full variable domain, its missing parts supplied by reference TRBV7-2 and TRBJ1-3, is GAGVSQSPSNKVTEKGKDVELRCDPISGHTALYWYRQSLGQGLEFLIYFQGNSAPDKSGLPSDRFSAERTGGSVSTLTIQRTQQEDSAVYLCASRRTGNTIYFGEGSWLTVV.

This sequence joins TRBV5-1 and TRBJ1-3, with TRBD1 identical over 10 bases. CDR1 and CDR2 from the germline V gene are SGHRS and YFSETQ. Losses at the gene ends were 4 bases for V and 2 bases for J; bases not matched to a gene: 6. CDR3 length equals 16 residues. The CDR3 reads CASSKGQGSTGNTIYF. For the CDR3, the DNA is TGCGCCAGCAGCAAGGGACAGGGGTCGACTGGAAACACCATATATTTT.

This clone occurred a few times. The chain carries TRBV4-3 and TRBJ2-3; D gene uncertain. Trimming stripped 0 bases from V and 4 bases from J, with 5 bases between. CDR3 size: 13 residues. Germline values: CDR1 LGHNA, CDR2 YSLEER. The CDR3 is CASSQDWPDTQYF. DNA of the CDR3: TGCGCCAGCAGCCAAGATTGGCCAGATACGCAGTATTTT.

At least ten counts were recorded for this clone. The chain has TRBV27 and TRBJ2-1; 10 nucleotides align to TRBD2. The V and J ends lost 5 bases and 7 bases, in that order; junction bases with no gene match: 8. The germline V gene has CDR1 MNHEY and CDR2 SMNVEV (reference sequence). The CDR3 consists of 15 residues. For the CDR3, the DNA is TGTGCCAGCAGTACCCCTAGCGGGGGAAGGAATGAGCAGTTCTTC. As protein: CASSTPSGGRNEQFF.

The rearrangement uses TRBV7-2 and TRBJ1-2; D may be TRBD1 (6 bases). The V end was cut by 5 bases, the J end by 0 bases, with 19 bases between. The germline V gene encodes CDR1 SGHTA and CDR2 FQGNSA. This CDR3 is 17 amino acids long. The CDR3 protein is CASSIEGVKRANYGYTF. CDR3 nucleotide sequence: TGTGCCAGCAGCATAGAGGGGGTGAAGCGAGCTAACTATGGCTACACCTTC.

In this sample, this clone turned up a few times. The chain uses TRBV2 and TRBJ1-6; D call uncertain. The germline gives CDR1 SNHLY, CDR2 FYNNEI. The length of the CDR3 is 14 residues. V lost 2 bases, J lost 11 bases, and 13 bases lay in between. The CDR3 bases are TGTGCCAGCAGTGAATCGGAGGTGGGCCCACCCCTCCACTTT. Encoded protein: CASSESEVGPPLHF.

This clone was observed a few times. The rearrangement joins TRBV4-3 to TRBJ1-2; perhaps TRBD1 as D (5 bases). The V gene lost 4 bases and the J gene lost 4 bases, with 13 bases spanning the gap. In germline, CDR1 is LGHNA, CDR2 YSLEER. The length of the CDR3 is 14 residues. CDR3: CASSPGQGPYGYTF. The CDR3 coding sequence is TGCGCCAGCAGCCCAGGCCAGGGTCCCTATGGCTACACCTTC.

This clone was counted a few times. The chain couples TRBV30 to TRBJ1-1; a possible D gene is TRBD1 (5 bases). Germline loops: CDR1 GTSNPN, CDR2 SVGIG (reference sequence). V gave up 0 bases and J gave up 10 bases, with 18 bases separating them. The CDR3 runs 14 residues. The DNA of the CDR3 is TGTGCCTGGAGTGTAGTTAGGCGGGGGTATCGAGCTTTCTTT. Amino acid sequence: CAWSVVRRGYRAFF.

The table lists this clone with a few counts. J is TRBJ2-2 and V is TRBV6-1; TRBD2 aligns across 7 bases. The germline CDR1 and CDR2 sequences are MNHNS and SASEGT. V lost 8 bases, J lost 4 bases, and 10 bases stayed unmatched. The CDR3 runs to 15 residues. In DNA, the CDR3 is TGTGCCAGCGCCCTCGATGGCGGGGGCACCGGGGAGCTGTTTTTT. This encodes CASALDGGGTGELFF.

This clone came up a few times. V gene TRBV7-2 combines with J gene TRBJ2-2, with D tentatively TRBD1 (5 bases). The CDR3 sequence is 15 residues long. Trimming removed 1 base from V and 0 bases from J, with 6 bases in between. CDR1 SGHTA and CDR2 FQGNSA come from the germline V gene. CDR3 amino acids: CASSLGTSNTGELFF. The CDR3 DNA reads as TGTGCCAGCAGCTTAGGGACATCGAACACCGGGGAGCTGTTTTTT.

This chain links TRBV30 with TRBJ1-3; D might be TRBD1 (5 bases). V was shortened by 0 bases and J by 0 bases, with 9 bases between the two germline ends. Germline V gene data show CDR1 as GTSNPN and CDR2 as SVGIG (reference sequence). The CDR3 contains 15 residues. The CDR3 nucleotides read TGTGCCTGGAGTGTAGGGGCAAGCTCTGGAAACACCATATATTTT. Its translation: CAWSVGASSGNTIYF.

The gene calls are TRBV30 and TRBJ1-2; possibly TRBD1 for D (5 bases). Germline CDR1 and CDR2: GTSNPN and SVGIG (reference sequence). This CDR3 comprises 13 residues. The V end was cut by 5 bases, the J end by 8 bases, with 18 bases between. The CDR3 sequence is CAWRDSQREGYTF. CDR3 DNA: TGTGCCTGGCGGGACTCCCAAAGAGAAGGCTACACCTTC.

This clone was seen more than once but under ten times. The chain links TRBV28 to TRBJ2-5; possible D gene TRBD2, 6 bases. Per the germline V gene, CDR1 is MDHEN and CDR2 is SYDVKM. The CDR3 is 13 residues long. V lost 3 bases and J lost 4, with 9 bases in between. CDR3 sequence reads: CASSLGGAETQYF. CDR3 nucleotides: TGTGCCAGCAGTTTGGGGGGAGCAGAGACCCAGTACTTC.

This clone was detected ten times or more. V usage is TRBV4-3 and J usage is TRBJ2-3; 12 positions agree with TRBD2. V dropped 6 bases and J dropped 0; count of bases not matched to a gene: 4. Germline CDR1 and CDR2: LGHNA and YSLEER. CDR3 length: 16 amino acids. The CDR3 DNA follows: TGCGCCAGCAGATACGGACTAGCGGGGAGCACAGATACGCAGTATTTT. It yields the protein CASRYGLAGSTDTQYF.